This note documents a single T cell receptor (beta chain) sequence. Its antigen remains unidentified. V dropped 3 bases and J dropped 10 bases, with 7 bases sitting between them. Germline V CDR1 and CDR2: SNHLY, FYNNEI. This CDR3 has 11 residues. cDNA carried unique molecular identifiers, and a universal primer site was added by template switching. TCRdb reprocessed the 5' RACE reads via MiXCR and lists one record per CDR3 protein. This table has some 460,000 distinct CDR3 sequences, around 14% appearing once. The data derive from a study of identical twins. Findings and caveats of the study: It was possible that invariant MAIT and iNKT cells partly confounded the zero-insertion analyses. Whereas memory repertoires showed no such difference, abundant cord blood beta clonotypes carried fewer insertions. In monozygotic twins, models underestimated the sharing of out-of-frame TCR alpha.

The same data also went into a second study, on yellow fever vaccine responses in identical twins.

This TCR came from a woman aged 18-29 years in good health. V and J are TRBV2 and TRBJ1-5; D uncertain. The source material was CD4+ T cells sorted from blood. The CDR3 DNA sequence: TGTGCCAGCAGTGATGGCAGCCCCCAGCATTTT. Translating it yields CASSDGSPQHF. Full variable domain (rest looked up from reference TRBV2 and TRBJ1-5): EPEVTQTPSHQVTQMGQEVILRCVPISNHLYFYWYRQILGQKVEFLVSFYNNEISEKSEIFDDQFSVERPDGSNFTLKIRSTKLEDSAMYFCASSDGSPQHFGDGTRLSIL.